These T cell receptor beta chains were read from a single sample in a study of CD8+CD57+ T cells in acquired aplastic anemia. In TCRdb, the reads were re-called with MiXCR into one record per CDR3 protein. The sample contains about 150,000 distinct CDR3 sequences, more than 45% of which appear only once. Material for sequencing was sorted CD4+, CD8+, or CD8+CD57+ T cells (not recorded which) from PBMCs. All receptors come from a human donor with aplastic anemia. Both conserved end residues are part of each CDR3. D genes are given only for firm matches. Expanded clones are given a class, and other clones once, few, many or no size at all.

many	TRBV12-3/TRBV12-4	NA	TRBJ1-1	CASSFRRIEAFF	TGTGCCAGCAGTTTCCGGCGGATTGAAGCTTTCTTT
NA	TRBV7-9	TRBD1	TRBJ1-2	CASSQGELGYTF	TGTGCCAGCAGTCAGGGGGAACTCGGCTACACCTTC
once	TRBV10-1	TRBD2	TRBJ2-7	CASRGELAATYEQYF	TGCGCCAGCAGGGGGGAACTAGCGGCAACCTACGAGCAGTACTTC
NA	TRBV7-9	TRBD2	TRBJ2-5	CASSPPGLANEETQYF	TGTGCCAGCAGCCCTCCGGGACTAGCGAACGAAGAGACCCAGTACTTC
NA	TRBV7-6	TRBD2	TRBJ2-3	CASSLLTSGDTQYF	TGTGCCAGCAGCTTACTGACTAGCGGAGATACGCAGTATTTT
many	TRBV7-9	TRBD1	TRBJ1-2	CASSYRGRDIKGYTF	TGTGCCAGCAGCTATAGGGGGCGGGACATAAAAGGCTACACCTTC
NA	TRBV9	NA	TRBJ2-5	CASSVIGTQYF	TGTGCCAGCAGCGTTATAGGGACCCAGTACTTC
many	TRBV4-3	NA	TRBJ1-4	CASSQAKGGKLFF	TGCGCCAGCAGCCAAGCGAAGGGTGGAAAACTGTTTTTT
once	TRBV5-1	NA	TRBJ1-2	CASRLVRGVYGCTF	TGCGCCAGCAGACTGGTAAGGGGAGTCTATGGCTGCACCTTC
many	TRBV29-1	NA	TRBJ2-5	CSVGPRDSTTYQETQYF	TGCAGCGTGGGTCCGCGTGATAGTACAACGTACCAAGAGACCCAGTACTTC
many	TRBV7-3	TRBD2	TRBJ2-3	CASSLTSGGLTDTQYF	TGTGCCAGCAGCTTAACTAGCGGGGGCCTCACAGATACGCAGTATTTT
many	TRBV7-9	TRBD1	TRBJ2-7	CASSLGGQGSEQYF	TGTGCCAGCAGCTTAGGGGGACAGGGATCCGAGCAGTACTTC
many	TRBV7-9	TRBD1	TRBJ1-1	CASKKQGGHTEAFF	TGTGCCAGTAAAAAACAGGGGGGGCACACTGAAGCTTTCTTT
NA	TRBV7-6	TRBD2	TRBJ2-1	CASSPGGLAGGTRQFF	TGTGCCAGCAGCCCTGGGGGACTAGCGGGAGGGACGAGGCAGTTCTTC
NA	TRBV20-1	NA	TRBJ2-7	CSARSAANYEQYF	TGCAGTGCTAGAAGTGCAGCCAACTACGAGCAGTACTTC
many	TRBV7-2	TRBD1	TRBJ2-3	CASSLGQGDTQYF	TGTGCCAGCAGCTTAGGACAGGGTGATACGCAGTATTTT
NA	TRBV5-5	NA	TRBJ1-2	CASSVDGTLTIGYTF	TGTGCCAGCAGCGTGGACGGAACCTTAACTATTGGCTACACCTTC
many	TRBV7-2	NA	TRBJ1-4	CASSLRQREEKLFF	TGTGCCAGCAGCTTAAGACAGAGGGAAGAAAAACTGTTTTTT
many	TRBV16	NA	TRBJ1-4	CASSLRGREKLFF	TGTGCCAGCAGCCTCCGGGGCCGAGAAAAACTGTTTTTT
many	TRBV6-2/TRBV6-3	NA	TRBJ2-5	CASSYSRQETQYF	TGTGCCAGCAGTTACTCGAGGCAAGAGACCCAGTACTTC
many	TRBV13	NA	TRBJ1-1	CASSGGTVNTEAFF	TGTGCCAGCAGCGGGGGGACGGTGAACACTGAAGCTTTCTTT
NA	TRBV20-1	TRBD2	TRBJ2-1	CSASWGLAGVSEQFF	TGCAGTGCTAGTTGGGGGCTAGCGGGAGTGAGTGAGCAGTTCTTC
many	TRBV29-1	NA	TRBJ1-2	CSAGGSEGNGYTF	TGCAGCGCCGGAGGGTCGGAGGGAAATGGCTACACCTTC
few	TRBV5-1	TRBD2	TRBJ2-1	CASSLAASGRYNEQFF	TGCGCCAGCAGCTTGGCGGCTAGCGGGAGGTACAATGAGCAGTTCTTC
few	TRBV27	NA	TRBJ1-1	CASSLEAGRNTEAFF	TGTGCCAGCAGTTTGGAGGCAGGAAGGAACACTGAAGCTTTCTTT
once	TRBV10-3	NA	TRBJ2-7	CASSWERGEQYF	TGTGCCAGCAGTTGGGAGCGTGGAGAGCAGTACTTC
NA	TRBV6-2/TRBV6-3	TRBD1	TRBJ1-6	CASSYLYRDSYNSPLHF	TGTGCCAGCAGTTACTTGTACCGGGACAGCTATAATTCACCCCTCCACTTT
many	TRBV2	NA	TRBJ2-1	CASSPKKKPYNEQFF	TGTGCCAGCAGTCCCAAGAAAAAACCATACAATGAGCAGTTCTTC
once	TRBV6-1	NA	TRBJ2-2	CASSRSGSAGELFF	TGTGCCAGCAGTCGTTCAGGGTCCGCCGGGGAGCTGTTTTTT
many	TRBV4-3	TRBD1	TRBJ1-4	CASSQDRDRGEKLFF	TGCGCCAGCAGCCAAGATAGAGACAGGGGGGAAAAACTGTTTTTT
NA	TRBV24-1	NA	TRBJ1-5	CATSRRQEFWPQHF	TGTGCCACCAGCCGCAGACAGGAGTTTTGGCCCCAGCATTTT
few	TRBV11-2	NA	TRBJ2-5	CASSTQGGYETQYF	TGTGCCAGCAGCACACAGGGGGGGTATGAGACCCAGTACTTC
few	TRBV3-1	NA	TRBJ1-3	CASSRTDSGNTIYF	TGTGCCAGCAGCCGGACAGACTCTGGAAACACCATATATTTT
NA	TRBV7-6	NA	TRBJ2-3	CASSPASTDTQYF	TGTGCCAGCAGCCCGGCCTCCACAGATACGCAGTATTTT
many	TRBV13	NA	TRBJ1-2	CASSFTDYGYTF	TGTGCCAGCAGCTTTACTGACTATGGCTACACCTTC
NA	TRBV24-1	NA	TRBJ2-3	CATSDLGQGTDTQYF	TGTGCCACCAGTGATTTGGGGCAGGGTACAGATACGCAGTATTTT
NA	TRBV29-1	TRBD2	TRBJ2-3	CSVLAGGSGDTQYF	TGCAGCGTCCTAGCGGGGGGGTCGGGAGATACGCAGTATTTT
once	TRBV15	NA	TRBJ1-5	CATSSQGNQPQHF	TGTGCCACCAGCTCGCAGGGAAATCAGCCCCAGCATTTT